The 18 T cell receptor beta chains listed next were all sequenced from one sample in a study of cytomegalovirus exposure and HLA in healthy donors. The primer mix had 60 Vbeta and 13 Jbeta primers. The assay was immunoSEQ multiplex PCR, and TCRdb's table has in-frame clones only and misses some. Here the sample spans about 150,000 clones, 80% being singletons. The sample was PBMCs. These receptors were collected from a young man in good health and CMV-seropositive.

In the case of this clone: Additional DNA sequences in this sample encode the identical CDR3. The chain uses TRBV5-4 and TRBJ2-3; TRBD2 might be the D (5 bases). The CDR3 spans 12 residues. Trimming cost V 4 bases and J 4 bases, with 7 bases left between them. Germline CDR1 and CDR2: SGHNT and YYREEE (reference sequence). DNA of the CDR3: TGTGCCAGCAGCCTGAGGGCAGATACGCAGTATTTT. Translation gives CASSLRADTQYF. Complete variable domain (other parts from reference TRBV5-4 and TRBJ2-3): ETGVTQSPTHLIKTRGQQVTLRCSSQSGHNTVSWYQQALGQGPQFIFQYYREEENGRGNFPPRFSGLQFPNYSSELNVNALELDDSALYLCASSLRADTQYFGPGTRLTVL.

The chain combines TRBV7-9 with TRBJ2-3, with D perhaps TRBD2 (6 bases). In germline, CDR1 is SEHNR, CDR2 FQNEAQ (reference sequence). The ends were cut back, 2 bases at V and 3 bases at J, with 9 bases in the middle. CDR3 length: 14 residues. This CDR3 is CASSLWGVTDTQYF. In DNA, the CDR3 is TGTGCCAGCAGCTTATGGGGGGTAACAGATACGCAGTATTTT.

This clone was counted a single time. DNA for the CDR3: TGCGCCAGCAGCACACAACTAGGAGAGACCCAGTACTTC. Amino acid sequence: CASSTQLGETQYF. The J gene is TRBJ2-5, the V gene TRBV5-1; tentative D call: TRBD2 (5 bases). This CDR3 region has 13 residues. Germline CDR1 reads SGHRS; CDR2 reads YFSETQ. The germline V and J ends were trimmed by 4 bases and 4 bases, with 11 bases remaining between them.

The chain joins TRBV28 to TRBJ1-2; 8 bases match TRBD1. CDR1 is MDHEN, CDR2 SYDVKM, per germline. J gave up 0 bases and V 2 bases, and 8 bases lay outside the gene matches. The CDR3 is 17 residues long. CDR3 sequence (DNA): TGTGCCAGCAGTTTACCCCCCCAGGGGGCAACTAACTATGGCTACACCTTC. Protein product: CASSLPPQGATNYGYTF.

V and J are TRBV7-2 and TRBJ1-1; 8 positions match TRBD1. This CDR3 has 14 amino acids. V lost 5 bases and J lost 1; bases outside the gene matches: 3. Germline V lookup: CDR1 SGHTA, CDR2 FQGNSA. CDR3 region: CASSADRGNTEAFF. CDR3 nucleotides: TGTGCCAGCAGCGCAGACAGGGGGAACACTGAAGCTTTCTTT.

This clone was detected once. The J gene is TRBJ2-7, the V gene TRBV6-5, with TRBD2 identical over 10 bases. From germline, CDR1 is MNHEY and CDR2 SVGAGI. Trimming cost V 6 bases and J 3 bases; bases outside gene matches: 5. This CDR3 region has 14 residues. As DNA, the CDR3 is TGTGCCAGCAGCCGCGGACTAGCGGACTACGAGCAGTACTTC. This sequence encodes CASSRGLADYEQYF.

This clone was found a few times. This chain uses TRBV7-9 with TRBJ2-7; 11 bases align to TRBD1. J lost 0 bases, V lost 5 bases, and 3 bases had no gene match. The germline gives CDR1 SEHNR, CDR2 FQNEAQ (reference sequence). This CDR3 is built from 15 residues. This chain's CDR3 is CASSRDRGSSYEQYF. As DNA, the CDR3 is TGTGCCAGCAGCCGGGACAGGGGGAGCTCCTACGAGCAGTACTTC. Full variable domain (rest looked up from reference TRBV7-9 and TRBJ2-7): DTGVSQNPRHKITKRGQNVTFRCDPISEHNRLYWYRQTLGQGPEFLTYFQNEAQLEKSRLLSDRFSAERPKGSFSTLEIQRTEQGDSAMYLCASSRDRGSSYEQYFGPGTRLTVT.

The gene calls are TRBV7-8 and TRBJ2-7, with TRBD1 identical over 8 bases. CDR1 and CDR2 from the germline V gene are SGHVS and FQNEAQ. Trimming at V came to 5 bases and at J to 4 bases, leaving 13 bases not matched to a gene. The length of the CDR3 is 16 residues. CDR3 DNA: TGTGCCAGCAGCACCCGGACAGGGACCGGGCTGTACGAGCAGTACTTC. It codes for CASSTRTGTGLYEQYF. Filled out from reference TRBV7-8 and TRBJ2-7, the complete variable domain reads GAGVSQSPRYKVAKRGQDVALRCDPISGHVSLFWYQQALGQGPEFLTYFQNEAQLDKSGLPSDRFFAERPEGSVSTLKIQRTQQEDSAVYLCASSTRTGTGLYEQYFGPGTRLTVT.

The chain is built from TRBV9 and TRBJ2-2; 8 bases match TRBD2. The CDR3 loop spans 16 amino acids. The V gene's germline CDR1 is SGDLS and CDR2 YYNGEE. V lost 2 bases and J lost 5; bases outside the gene matches: 8. DNA of the CDR3: TGTGCCAGCAGCGTCCGGGGGGGGTTTGCGACCGGGGAGCTGTTTTTT. Its protein is CASSVRGGFATGELFF. Looking up the rest from reference TRBV9 and TRBJ2-2 gives the full variable domain: DSGVTQTPKHLITATGQRVTLRCSPRSGDLSVYWYQQSLDQGLQFLIQYYNGEERAKGNILERFSAQQFPDLHSELNLSSLELGDSALYFCASSVRGGFATGELFFGEGSRLTVL.

This clone has just a few counts. The rearrangement joins TRBV4-1 to TRBJ2-3; the D gene is possibly TRBD2 (6 bases). Germline CDR1 MGHRA, CDR2 YSYEKL. V was pared by 1 base and J by 1 base, with 9 bases between. CDR3 size: 15 residues. CDR3 coding DNA: TGCGCCAGCAGCCAAGTTTCGGGGGGCACAGATACGCAGTATTTT. This sequence encodes CASSQVSGGTDTQYF.

This rearrangement joins TRBV7-9 to TRBJ2-6; the D gene is possibly TRBD1 (5 bases). The germline gives CDR1 SEHNR, CDR2 FQNEAQ (reference sequence). The V and J ends lost 5 bases and 1 base respectively, with 12 bases between them. The CDR3 length is 16 residues. Written as DNA, the CDR3 is TGTGCCAGCAGCCCCTTAGGGGATTCTGGGGCCAACGTCCTGACTTTC. Translating it yields CASSPLGDSGANVLTF.

The chain uses TRBV11-2 and TRBJ2-3; a weak D match, TRBD2 (6 bases). The CDR3 is 15 amino acids. Germline values: CDR1 SGHAT, CDR2 FQNNGV. V was shortened by 5 bases and J by 0 bases, with 12 bases between the two germline ends. This CDR3 reads CASSPPGASTDTQYF. As DNA, the CDR3 is TGTGCCAGCAGCCCCCCGGGAGCAAGCACAGATACGCAGTATTTT. Combining the CDR3 with reference TRBV11-2 and TRBJ2-3 gives the whole variable domain EAGVAQSPRYKIIEKRQSVAFWCNPISGHATLYWYQQILGQGPKLLIQFQNNGVVDDSQLPKDRFSAERLKGVDSTLKIQPAKLEDSAVYLCASSPPGASTDTQYFGPGTRLTVL.

V usage is TRBV9 and J usage is TRBJ1-4, with D unresolved. Germline CDR1 SGDLS, CDR2 YYNGEE. CDR3 size: 15 residues. The V gene lost 0 bases and the J gene lost 5 bases, with 11 bases spanning the gap. CDR3 residues: CASSVAPRRNEKLFF. The CDR3 DNA sequence: TGTGCCAGCAGCGTAGCCCCTAGGAGGAATGAAAAACTGTTTTTT.

The chain employs TRBV29-1 and TRBJ2-5; tentatively, D is TRBD1 (5 bases). The end of the DNA aligns better with TRBJ2-7, so the J call may be wrong. The CDR3 extends over 13 amino acids. Germline V gives CDR1 SQVTM, CDR2 ANQGSEA. The CDR3 sequence: CSVPWAGQDEQYF. CDR3 DNA: TGCAGCGTTCCGTGGGCAGGGCAGGACGAGCAGTACTTC.

The chain is built from TRBV28 and TRBJ2-1, with 9 nucleotides matching TRBD2. Germline-derived CDR1 and CDR2 are MDHEN and SYDVKM. With V trimmed by 6 bases and J by 8 bases, 11 bases remained unmatched. This CDR3 is 15 amino acids long. For the CDR3, the DNA is TGTGCCAGCAGCACCGGAGGTAGCGGGAGTCATGAGCAGTTCTTC. This sequence encodes CASSTGGSGSHEQFF.

On this clone: Compared with germline, one end of the junction differs, possibly owing to a read error. The chain has TRBV7-9 and TRBJ2-2; possibly TRBD1 for D (5 bases). This CDR3 contains 16 residues. The germline CDR1 and CDR2 sequences are SEHNR and FQNEAQ (reference sequence). The chain's CDR3 is CSSSPKGLGHTGELFF. CDR3 sequence (DNA): TGTTCCAGCAGCCCCAAGGGGCTGGGGCACACCGGGGAGCTGTTTTTT.

The chain couples TRBV11-3 to TRBJ2-5; D is ambiguous. Germline CDR1 reads SGHNT; CDR2 reads YENEEA. Trimming took 5 bases from V and 2 from J, leaving 9 bases between them. CDR3 length equals 13 residues. This CDR3 is CASSRSRQETQYF. The CDR3 coding sequence is TGTGCCAGCAGCCGTAGCCGTCAAGAGACCCAGTACTTC.

The J gene is TRBJ2-1, the V gene TRBV4-1; a possible D gene is TRBD2 (5 bases). The CDR3 contains 15 residues. With 1 base removed from V and 8 bases from J, the gap between germline ends came to 15 bases. Germline lookup yields CDR1 MGHRA and CDR2 YSYEKL. The CDR3 spells CASSQVPTTADEQFF. The CDR3 DNA is TGCGCCAGCAGCCAAGTCCCGACTACAGCGGATGAGCAGTTCTTC.